This T cell receptor (beta chain) was documented in a study of vaccination and CD4 T cells after COVID-19. In the case of this clonotype: What it binds is not known.

Treatment specified: approximately 11-day PBMC culture with coronavirus spike peptide pools or control peptides (ViraFEST assay). It was before the COVID-19 pandemic (2011-2018) that the unexposed donor's CD4+ T cells were collected. CDR1 is MGHDK, CDR2 SYGVNS, per germline. Trimming removed 2 bases from V and 7 bases from J, with 11 bases in between. The CDR3 consists of 14 residues. The Oncomine TCR Beta short-read assay sequenced DNA from cultured CD4+ T cells. Scientists extracted genomic DNA from CD4+ T cells grown in culture. In TCRdb, the PCR reads were re-called with MiXCR into one record per CDR3 protein. In the table there are thousands of distinct CDR3 sequences, 28% of which are singletons.

This chain joins TRBV25-1 and TRBJ2-2; no clear D gene. This receptor was taken from a human donor in good health. The sample was CD4+ T cells from blood, cultured in vitro. CDR3 protein: CASSEQDRIGELFF. The CDR3, as DNA: TGTGCCAGCAGTGAACAGGACCGAATCGGGGAGCTGTTTTTT.